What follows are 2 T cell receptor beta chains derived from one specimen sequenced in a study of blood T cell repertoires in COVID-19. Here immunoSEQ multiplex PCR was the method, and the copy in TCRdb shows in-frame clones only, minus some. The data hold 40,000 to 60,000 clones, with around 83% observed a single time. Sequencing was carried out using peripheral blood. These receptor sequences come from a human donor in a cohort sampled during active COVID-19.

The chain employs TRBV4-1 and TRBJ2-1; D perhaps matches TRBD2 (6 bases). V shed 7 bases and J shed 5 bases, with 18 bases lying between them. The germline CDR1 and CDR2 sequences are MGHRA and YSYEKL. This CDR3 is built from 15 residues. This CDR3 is CASKDGLRDHNEQFF. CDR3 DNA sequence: TGCGCCAGCAAAGACGGATTGCGGGACCACAATGAGCAGTTCTTC.

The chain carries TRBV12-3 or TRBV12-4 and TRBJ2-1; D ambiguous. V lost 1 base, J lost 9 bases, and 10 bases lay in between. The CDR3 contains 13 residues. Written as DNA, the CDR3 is TGTGCCAGCAGTTTAGGCGAAAGACTTGAGCAGTTCTTC. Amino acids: CASSLGERLEQFF.